This T cell receptor beta chain was obtained from a study of control samples from healthy donors and cancer patients. Germline CDR1 is SGHRS and CDR2 is YFSETQ. V lost 0 bases to trimming and J lost 6 bases; unmatched junction nucleotides: 6. CDR3 length: 15 amino acids. Profiling relied on immunoSEQ multiplex PCR, and the TCRdb table lists in-frame clones only, not all of them. Here the sample spans over 100,000 clones, around 93% being singletons. The sample consisted of blood. The receptor was derived from a woman in her fifties or sixties in good health. This chain connects TRBV5-1 to TRBJ2-1; 7 nucleotides match TRBD2. The CDR3 nucleotides read TGCGCCAGCAGCTTGGGAGGGAGGGCCGTCAATGAGCAGTTCTTC. Amino acid sequence: CASSLGGRAVNEQFF. Full variable domain (rest looked up from reference TRBV5-1 and TRBJ2-1): KAGVTQTPRYLIKTRGQQVTLSCSPISGHRSVSWYQQTPGQGLQFLFEYFSETQRNKGNFPGRFSGRQFSNSRSEMNVSTLELGDSALYLCASSLGGRAVNEQFFGPGTRLTVL.